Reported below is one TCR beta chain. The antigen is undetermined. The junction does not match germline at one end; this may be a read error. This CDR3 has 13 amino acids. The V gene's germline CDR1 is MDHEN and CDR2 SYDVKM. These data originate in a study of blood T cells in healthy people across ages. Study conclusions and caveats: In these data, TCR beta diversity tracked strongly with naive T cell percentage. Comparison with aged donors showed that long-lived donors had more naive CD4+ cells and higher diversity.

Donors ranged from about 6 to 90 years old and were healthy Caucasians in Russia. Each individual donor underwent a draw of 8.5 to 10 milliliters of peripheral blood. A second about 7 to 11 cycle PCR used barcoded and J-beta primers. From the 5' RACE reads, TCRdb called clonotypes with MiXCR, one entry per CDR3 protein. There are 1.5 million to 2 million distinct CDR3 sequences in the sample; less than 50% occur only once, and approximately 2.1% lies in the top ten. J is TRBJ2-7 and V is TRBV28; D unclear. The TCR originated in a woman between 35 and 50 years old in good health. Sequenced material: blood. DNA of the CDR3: TGTACCAGCACCGCAAGTCGTGACTACGAGCAGTACTTC. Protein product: CTSTASRDYEQYF.